Sequencing of this T cell receptor (beta chain) was carried out in a study of T cell responses to AZD1222 COVID-19 vaccine. The study, taken as a whole, reports: Variant regions that are unmutated are reportedly the target of nearly half of spike-specific TCRs. Two doses of AZD1222 preceded a rise in Spike-specific TCR breadth and depth.

About this clone itself: What it binds is unknown.

Repertoires were generated with immunoSEQ multiplex PCR, while TCRdb's copy carries only in-frame clones and drops some. The sample yields 150,000 to 200,000 clones, 87% seen once. J was trimmed by 5 bases and V by 6 bases; bases with no gene match: 3. From germline, CDR1 is MGHDK and CDR2 SYGVNS. The CDR3 totals 14 residues. This clonotype originated in an adult in good health. The sequencing used peripheral blood, collected on day 0 of MenACWY control vaccination. This rearrangement joins TRBV25-1 to TRBJ2-1, with 11 positions matching TRBD2. The CDR3 reads CASRIAGGNNEQFF. In DNA, the CDR3 is TGTGCCAGCAGGATAGCGGGGGGGAACAATGAGCAGTTCTTC.